The clone carrying this T cell receptor (beta chain) showed up just a few times. Antigen: not known. RNA transcripts gave rise to amplified TCR beta CDR3 regions. In the first-round RT-PCR of the TCR CDR3, the HTBI primer set was used. TCRdb fed the multiplex PCR reads into MiXCR, producing one record per CDR3 protein. The sample comprises over 350,000 distinct CDR3 sequences, over 11% of which are singletons, and approximately 27% rests with the top ten. This record comes from a study of T cells in Graves' hyperthyroidism and ophthalmopathy. Across the study: Upon initial diagnosis and before any treatment, peripheral blood was collected.

Findings of the study overall: Blood also showed most of the thyroid clonotypes that were expanded above 0.001. Ophthalmopathy prediction by the model preceded onset by a median about 6.5 months.

CDR1 is SNHLY, CDR2 FYNNEI, per germline. Deletions cut 2 bases from V and 0 bases from J, with 5 bases between. The CDR3 has 15 residues. This receptor was obtained from a man between 50 and 59 years old with Graves' ophthalmopathy. The rearrangement uses TRBV2 and TRBJ2-6; D unresolved. The material sequenced was blood. CDR3: CASSERNSGANVLTF. The CDR3 bases are TGTGCCAGCAGTGAAAGAAACTCTGGGGCCAACGTCCTGACTTTC.